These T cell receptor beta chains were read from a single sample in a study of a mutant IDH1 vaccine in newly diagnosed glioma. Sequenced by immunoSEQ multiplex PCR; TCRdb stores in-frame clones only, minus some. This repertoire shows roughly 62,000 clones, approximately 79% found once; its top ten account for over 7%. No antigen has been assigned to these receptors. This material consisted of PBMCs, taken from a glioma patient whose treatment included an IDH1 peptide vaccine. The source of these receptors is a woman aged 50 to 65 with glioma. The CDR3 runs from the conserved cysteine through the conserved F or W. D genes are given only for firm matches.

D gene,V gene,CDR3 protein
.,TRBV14,CASSQQTFNEKLFF
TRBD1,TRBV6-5,CASSRDRQSPLHF
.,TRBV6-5,CASSYLGGRINYGYTF
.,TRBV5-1,CASRDSNSYEQYF
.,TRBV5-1,CASSLIGGTDTQYF
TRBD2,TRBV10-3,CAIALAGDNNEQFF
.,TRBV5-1,CASSLDPGLYGYTF
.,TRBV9,CASSVDPGNQETQYF
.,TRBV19,CASSPTADGARINYGYTF
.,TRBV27,CASSPSGRPQHF
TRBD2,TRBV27,CASSFQRGVYEQYF
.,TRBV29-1,CSVSNNAEGLRSYTF
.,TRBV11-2,CASSLEAGGNYGYTF
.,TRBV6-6,CASSYKIASVQYF
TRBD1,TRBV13,CASSSGTGGFGNTIYF
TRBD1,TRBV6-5,CASSRDRELITEAFF
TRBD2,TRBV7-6,CASSLAAGGYEQYF
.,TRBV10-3,CAISDLFPRTDTQYF
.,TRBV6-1,CASSEVPSGTVGNTIYF
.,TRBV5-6,CASSLGQGNYGYTF
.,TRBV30,CAWNAINSEAFF
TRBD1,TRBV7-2,CASSTRTGGPIYGYTF
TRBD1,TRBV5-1,CASSLKGTGGYEQYF
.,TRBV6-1,CASSASHPNTEAFF
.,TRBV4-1,CASSHGPGETQYF
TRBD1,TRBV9,CASSPGDRSSYEQYF
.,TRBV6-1,CASSEWAGRGSYNSPLHF
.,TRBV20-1,CSAVSGFEAFF
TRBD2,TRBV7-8,CASSLAPETSGGALGETQYF
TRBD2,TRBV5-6,CASSLGLAVAYEQYF
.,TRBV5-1,CASSDGGGSPYEQYF
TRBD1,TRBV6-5,CASSYWDRGRRTEAFF
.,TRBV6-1,CASSDRRQNTYEQYF
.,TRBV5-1,CASSGGGSTNEKLFF
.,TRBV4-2,CASSQDRSYEQYF
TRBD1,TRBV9,CASSPEGQGNEKLFF
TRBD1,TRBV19,CATQRGQVPYGYTF
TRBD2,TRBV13,CASSPGTSGGTREQYF
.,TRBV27,CASSSQGVAQPQHF
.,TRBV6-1,CASSTLQDSGNTIYF
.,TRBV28,CASNVGAEKFGDYTF
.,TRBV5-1,CASSLVGRGEETQYF
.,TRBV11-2,CASSFWDLSGNTIYF
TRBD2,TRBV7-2,CASSPRLAGGLVTRDTQYF
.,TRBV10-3,CAISERQDLYNEQFF
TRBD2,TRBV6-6,CASTSPSGTYEQYF
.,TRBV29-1,CSVTKTYEQYF
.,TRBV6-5,CASSYVAAQGQPQHF
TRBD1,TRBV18,CASSPGQGLGTIYF
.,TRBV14,CASSLETANTEAFF
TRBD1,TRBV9,CASSSRQGAFF
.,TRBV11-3,CASSHRAPSGNTIYF
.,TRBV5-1,CASSSRGEAFF
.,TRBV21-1,CASSKVGGGNYGYTF
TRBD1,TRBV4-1,CASRWDRGRRSTNEKLFF
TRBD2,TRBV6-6,CASIAGGQTGELFF
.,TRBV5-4,CASSVPGGYGYTF
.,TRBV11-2,CASSRQQGNTEAFF
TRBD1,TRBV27,CASSSGTVQETQYF
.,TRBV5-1,CASSGLGTGNEKLFF